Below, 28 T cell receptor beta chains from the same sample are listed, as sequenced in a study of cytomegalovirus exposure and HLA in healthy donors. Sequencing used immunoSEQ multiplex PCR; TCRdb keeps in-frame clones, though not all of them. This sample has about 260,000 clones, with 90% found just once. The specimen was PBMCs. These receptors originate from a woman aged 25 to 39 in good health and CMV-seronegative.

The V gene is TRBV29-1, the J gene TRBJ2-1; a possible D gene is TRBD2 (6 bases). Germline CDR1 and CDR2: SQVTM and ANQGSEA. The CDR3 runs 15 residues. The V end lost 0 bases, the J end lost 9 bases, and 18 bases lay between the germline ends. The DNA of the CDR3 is TGCAGCGTTGAAGATCGGAGCGGGTGGGGTCCTGAGCAGTTCTTC. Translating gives CSVEDRSGWGPEQFF.

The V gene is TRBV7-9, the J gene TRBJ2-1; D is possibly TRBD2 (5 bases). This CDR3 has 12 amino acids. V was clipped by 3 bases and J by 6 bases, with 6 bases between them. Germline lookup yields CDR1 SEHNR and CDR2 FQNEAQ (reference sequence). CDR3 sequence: CASSFGSNEQFF. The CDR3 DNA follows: TGTGCCAGCAGCTTTGGGAGCAATGAGCAGTTCTTC.

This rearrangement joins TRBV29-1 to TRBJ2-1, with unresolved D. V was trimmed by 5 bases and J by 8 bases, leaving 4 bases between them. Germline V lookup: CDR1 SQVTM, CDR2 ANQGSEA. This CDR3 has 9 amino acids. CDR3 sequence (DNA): TGCAGCGTTACCGATGAGCAGTTCTTC. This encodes CSVTDEQFF.

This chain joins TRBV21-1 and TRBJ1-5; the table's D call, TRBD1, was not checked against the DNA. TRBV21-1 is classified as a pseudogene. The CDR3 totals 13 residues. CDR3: CASSKARSLPQHF. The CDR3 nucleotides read TGTGCCAGCAGCAAAGCCAGATCCCTGCCCCAGCATTTT.

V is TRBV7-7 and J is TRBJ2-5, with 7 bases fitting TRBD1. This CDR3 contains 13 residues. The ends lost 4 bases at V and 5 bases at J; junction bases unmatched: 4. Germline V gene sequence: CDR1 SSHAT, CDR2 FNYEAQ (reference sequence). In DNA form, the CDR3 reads TGTGCCAGCAGCTGGAACAGGGGCGAGACCCAGTACTTC. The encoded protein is CASSWNRGETQYF.

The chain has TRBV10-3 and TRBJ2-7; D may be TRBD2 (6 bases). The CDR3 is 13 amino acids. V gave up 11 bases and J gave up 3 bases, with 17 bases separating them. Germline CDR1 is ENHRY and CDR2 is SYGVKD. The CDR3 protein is CAFSPGSGYEQYF. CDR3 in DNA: TGTGCCTTCTCCCCGGGTAGCGGCTACGAGCAGTACTTC.

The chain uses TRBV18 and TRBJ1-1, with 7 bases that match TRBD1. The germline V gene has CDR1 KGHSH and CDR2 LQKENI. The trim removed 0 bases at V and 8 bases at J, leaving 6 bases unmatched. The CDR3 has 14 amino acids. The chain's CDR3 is CASSPPGGKEEAFF. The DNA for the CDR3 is TGTGCCAGCTCACCACCAGGGGGCAAGGAAGAAGCTTTCTTT.

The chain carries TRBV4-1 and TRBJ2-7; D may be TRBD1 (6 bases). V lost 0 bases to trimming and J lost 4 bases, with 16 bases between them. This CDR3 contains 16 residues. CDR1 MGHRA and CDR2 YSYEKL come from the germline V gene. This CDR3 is CASSQETGTISYEQYF. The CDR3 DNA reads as TGCGCCAGCAGCCAAGAAACCGGGACAATCAGTTACGAGCAGTACTTC.

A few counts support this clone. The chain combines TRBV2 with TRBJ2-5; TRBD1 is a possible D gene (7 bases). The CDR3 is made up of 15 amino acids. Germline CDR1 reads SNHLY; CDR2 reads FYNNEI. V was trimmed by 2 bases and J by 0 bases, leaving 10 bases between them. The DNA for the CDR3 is TGTGCCAGCAGTGAAACCAGGGGGGACCAAGAGACCCAGTACTTC. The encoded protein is CASSETRGDQETQYF.

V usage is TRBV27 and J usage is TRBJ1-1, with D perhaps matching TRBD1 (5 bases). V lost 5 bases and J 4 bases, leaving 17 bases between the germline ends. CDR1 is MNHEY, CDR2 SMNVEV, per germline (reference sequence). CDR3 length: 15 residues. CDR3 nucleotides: TGTGCCAGCAGTGGGGGACCTGGGACGGTCACTGAAGCTTTCTTT. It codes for CASSGGPGTVTEAFF.

CDR3 loop: CASTNLGPQHF. CDR3 sequence (DNA): TGTGCCAGTACAAATCTCGGCCCCCAGCATTTT. J is TRBJ1-5 and V is TRBV2; D uncertain. The V and J ends lost 9 bases and 10 bases respectively, with 13 bases between them. This CDR3 has 11 residues. CDR1 SNHLY and CDR2 FYNNEI come from the germline V gene.

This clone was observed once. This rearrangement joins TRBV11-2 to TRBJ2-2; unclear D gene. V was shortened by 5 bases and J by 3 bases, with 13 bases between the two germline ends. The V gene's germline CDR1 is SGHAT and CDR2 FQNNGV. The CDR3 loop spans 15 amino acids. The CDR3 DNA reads TGTGCCAGCAGCGCGGTGGCAGACTACACCGGGGAGCTGTTTTTT. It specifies CASSAVADYTGELFF.

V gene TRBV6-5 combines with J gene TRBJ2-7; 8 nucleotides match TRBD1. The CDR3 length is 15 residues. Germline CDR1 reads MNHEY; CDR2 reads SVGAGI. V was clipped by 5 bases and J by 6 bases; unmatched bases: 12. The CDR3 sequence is CASSRSGTGSGEQYF. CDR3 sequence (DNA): TGTGCCAGCAGTCGCTCCGGGACAGGATCGGGCGAGCAGTACTTC.

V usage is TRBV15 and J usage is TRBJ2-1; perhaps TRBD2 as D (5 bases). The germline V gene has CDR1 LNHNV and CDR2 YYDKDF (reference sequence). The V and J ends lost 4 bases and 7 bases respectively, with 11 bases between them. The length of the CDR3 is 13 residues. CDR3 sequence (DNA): TGTGCCACCAGCATAGCTAGCAGAAATGAGCAGTTCTTC. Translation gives CATSIASRNEQFF.

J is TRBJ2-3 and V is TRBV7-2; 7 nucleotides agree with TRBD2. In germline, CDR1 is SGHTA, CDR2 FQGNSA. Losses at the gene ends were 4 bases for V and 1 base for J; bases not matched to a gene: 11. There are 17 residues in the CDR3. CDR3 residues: CASSSTLLASRTDTQYF. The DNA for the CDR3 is TGTGCCAGCAGCTCTACCCTACTAGCGTCCCGCACAGATACGCAGTATTTT.

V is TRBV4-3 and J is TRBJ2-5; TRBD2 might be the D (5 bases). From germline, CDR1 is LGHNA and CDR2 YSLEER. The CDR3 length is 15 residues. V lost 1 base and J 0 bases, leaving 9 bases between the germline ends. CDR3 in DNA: TGCGCCAGCAGCCAAGGGACTGGTAACCAAGAGACCCAGTACTTC. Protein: CASSQGTGNQETQYF.

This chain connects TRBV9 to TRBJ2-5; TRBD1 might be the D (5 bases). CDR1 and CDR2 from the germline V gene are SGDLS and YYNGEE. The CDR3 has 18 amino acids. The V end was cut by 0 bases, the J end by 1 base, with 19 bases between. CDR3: CASSVGPANRRPQETQYF. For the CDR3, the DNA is TGTGCCAGCAGCGTAGGCCCGGCGAACAGGCGACCCCAAGAGACCCAGTACTTC. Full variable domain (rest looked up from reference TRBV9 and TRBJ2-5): DSGVTQTPKHLITATGQRVTLRCSPRSGDLSVYWYQQSLDQGLQFLIQYYNGEERAKGNILERFSAQQFPDLHSELNLSSLELGDSALYFCASSVGPANRRPQETQYFGPGTRLLVL.

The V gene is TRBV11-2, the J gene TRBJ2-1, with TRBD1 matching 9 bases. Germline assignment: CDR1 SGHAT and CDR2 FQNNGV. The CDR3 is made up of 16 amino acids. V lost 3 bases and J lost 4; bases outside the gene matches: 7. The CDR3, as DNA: TGTGCCAGCAGCTTTACAACCGGGACAGGGTACAATGAGCAGTTCTTC. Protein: CASSFTTGTGYNEQFF.

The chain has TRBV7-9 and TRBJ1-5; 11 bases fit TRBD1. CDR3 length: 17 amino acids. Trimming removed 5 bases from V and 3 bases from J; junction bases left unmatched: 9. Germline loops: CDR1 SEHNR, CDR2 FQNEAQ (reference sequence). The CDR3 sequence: CASSAFGQGALNQPQHF. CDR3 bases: TGTGCCAGCAGCGCCTTCGGACAGGGGGCCCTCAATCAGCCCCAGCATTTT.

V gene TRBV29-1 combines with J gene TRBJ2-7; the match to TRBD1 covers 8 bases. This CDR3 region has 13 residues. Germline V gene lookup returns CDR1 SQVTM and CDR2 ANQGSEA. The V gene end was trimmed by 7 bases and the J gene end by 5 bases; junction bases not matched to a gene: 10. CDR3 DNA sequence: TGCAGCGCTAACGGACAGGGATCCCACGAGCAGTACTTC. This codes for CSANGQGSHEQYF.

CDR3 DNA: TGTGCCAGCAGCCAAGAATTGTCGGAGGTCCAGCGTCAGTTCTTC. Translated: CASSQELSEVQRQFF. The chain combines TRBV4-2 with TRBJ2-1; D is possibly TRBD2 (5 bases). There are 15 residues in the CDR3. V dropped 0 bases and J dropped 13 bases, with 19 bases sitting between them. CDR1 LGHNA and CDR2 YNFKEQ come from the germline V gene.

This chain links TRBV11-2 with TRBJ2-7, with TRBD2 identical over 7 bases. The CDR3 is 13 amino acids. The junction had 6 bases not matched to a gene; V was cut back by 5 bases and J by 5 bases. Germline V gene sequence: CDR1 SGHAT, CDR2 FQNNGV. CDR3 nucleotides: TGTGCCAGCAGCGGATGGGAGGGTAACGAGCAGTACTTC. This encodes CASSGWEGNEQYF. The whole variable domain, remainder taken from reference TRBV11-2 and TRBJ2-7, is EAGVAQSPRYKIIEKRQSVAFWCNPISGHATLYWYQQILGQGPKLLIQFQNNGVVDDSQLPKDRFSAERLKGVDSTLKIQPAKLEDSAVYLCASSGWEGNEQYFGPGTRLTVT.

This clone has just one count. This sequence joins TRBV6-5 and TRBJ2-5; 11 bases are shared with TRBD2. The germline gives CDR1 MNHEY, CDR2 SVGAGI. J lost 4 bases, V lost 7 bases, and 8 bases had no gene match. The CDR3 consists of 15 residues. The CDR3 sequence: CASKTSGLAGETQYF. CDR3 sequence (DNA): TGTGCCAGCAAGACTTCTGGACTAGCGGGAGAGACCCAGTACTTC.

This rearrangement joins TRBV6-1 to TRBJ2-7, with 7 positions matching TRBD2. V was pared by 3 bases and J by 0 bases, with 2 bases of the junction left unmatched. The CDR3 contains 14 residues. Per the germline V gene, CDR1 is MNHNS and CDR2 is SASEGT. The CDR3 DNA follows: TGTGCCAGCAGTGAGGGCGGGGGCTCCTACGAGCAGTACTTC. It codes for CASSEGGGSYEQYF.

CDR3 amino acids: CASSVGQYTEAFF. The CDR3 coding sequence is TGTGCCAGCAGCGTAGGACAGTACACTGAAGCTTTCTTT. This chain joins TRBV9 and TRBJ1-1; D is perhaps TRBD1 (5 bases). Trimming took 0 bases from V and 3 from J, leaving 6 bases between them. The CDR3 covers 13 residues. Germline V gives CDR1 SGDLS, CDR2 YYNGEE.

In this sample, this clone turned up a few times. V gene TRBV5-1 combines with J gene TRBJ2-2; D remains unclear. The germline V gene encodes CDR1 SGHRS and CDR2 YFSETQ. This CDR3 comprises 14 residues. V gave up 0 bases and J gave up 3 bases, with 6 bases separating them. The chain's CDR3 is CASSLARDTGELFF. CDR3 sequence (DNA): TGCGCCAGCAGCTTGGCGCGAGACACCGGGGAGCTGTTTTTT.

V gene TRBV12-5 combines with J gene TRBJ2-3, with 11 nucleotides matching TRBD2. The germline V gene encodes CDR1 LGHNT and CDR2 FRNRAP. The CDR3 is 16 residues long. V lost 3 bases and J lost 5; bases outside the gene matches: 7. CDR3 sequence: CASGFLLAGVGDTQYF. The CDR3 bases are TGTGCTAGTGGTTTTTTACTAGCGGGAGTCGGAGATACGCAGTATTTT.

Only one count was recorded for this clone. The CDR3 nucleotides read TGCGCCAGCAGCCCCGGGACAGGGGGACAAACTGAAGCTTTCTTT. As protein: CASSPGTGGQTEAFF. The V gene is TRBV5-1, the J gene TRBJ1-1; TRBD1 agrees at 11 bases. The CDR3 spans 15 residues. The V gene end was trimmed by 4 bases and the J gene end by 5 bases; junction bases not matched to a gene: 7. Germline loops: CDR1 SGHRS, CDR2 YFSETQ.